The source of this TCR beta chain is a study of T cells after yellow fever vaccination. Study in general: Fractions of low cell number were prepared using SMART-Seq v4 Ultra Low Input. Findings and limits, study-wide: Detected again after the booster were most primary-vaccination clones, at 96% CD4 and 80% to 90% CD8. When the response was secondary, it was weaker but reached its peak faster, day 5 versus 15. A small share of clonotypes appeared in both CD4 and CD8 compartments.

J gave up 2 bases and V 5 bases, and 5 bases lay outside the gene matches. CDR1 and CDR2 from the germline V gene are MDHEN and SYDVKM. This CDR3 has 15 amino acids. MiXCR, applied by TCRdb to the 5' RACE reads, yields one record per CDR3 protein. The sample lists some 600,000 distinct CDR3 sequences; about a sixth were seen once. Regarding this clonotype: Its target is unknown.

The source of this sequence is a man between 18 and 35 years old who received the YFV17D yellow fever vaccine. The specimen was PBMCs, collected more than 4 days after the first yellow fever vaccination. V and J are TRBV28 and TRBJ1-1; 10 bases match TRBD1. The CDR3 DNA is TGTGCCAGCAGTAGCGGGACAGGGGCCAACACTGAAGCTTTCTTT. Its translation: CASSSGTGANTEAFF.